The 30 T cell receptor beta chains below come from one sample, sequenced in a study of blood T cell repertoires in COVID-19. Sequencing used immunoSEQ multiplex PCR; TCRdb keeps in-frame clones, though not all of them. The sample holds 150,000 to 200,000 clones, roughly 79% seen once. Sequencing was performed on peripheral blood. Receptors originate from a woman over 75 with COVID-19, enrolled during active disease.

This clone was seen at least ten times. This chain joins TRBV5-1 and TRBJ1-2, with 8 positions matching TRBD1. Germline V gene sequence: CDR1 SGHRS, CDR2 YFSETQ. This CDR3 is built from 17 residues. V was clipped by 0 bases and J by 6 bases; unmatched bases: 13. CDR3: CASSLAGTGPSPNGYTF. CDR3 bases: TGCGCCAGCAGCTTGGCAGGGACAGGCCCCAGCCCTAATGGCTACACCTTC.

The chain is built from TRBV9 and TRBJ1-2, with TRBD1 matching 11 bases. CDR1 is SGDLS, CDR2 YYNGEE, per germline. The CDR3 runs 17 residues. V lost 3 bases and J lost 4; bases outside the gene matches: 11. The CDR3 sequence: CASSDRTGGQVGYGYTF. The CDR3 DNA reads TGTGCCAGCAGCGACCGGACAGGGGGCCAGGTTGGCTATGGCTACACCTTC.

This clone has more than one count but fewer than ten. The chain links TRBV19 to TRBJ2-1; unclear D gene. The length of the CDR3 is 11 residues. Germline loops: CDR1 LNHDA, CDR2 SQIVND (reference sequence). The V gene lost 1 base and the J gene lost 13 bases, with 8 bases spanning the gap. CDR3 sequence (DNA): TGTGCCAGTAGTATAGGTGGGCTTCAGTTCTTC. It yields the protein CASSIGGLQFF.

The chain carries TRBV10-3 and TRBJ1-5; D unresolved. Trimming stripped 10 bases from V and 6 bases from J, with 13 bases between. Germline V gene lookup returns CDR1 ENHRY and CDR2 SYGVKD. This CDR3 has 12 residues. As DNA, the CDR3 is TGTGCCACCCGGGAGGGTCTTCAGCCCCAGCATTTT. Residues: CATREGLQPQHF.

The chain joins TRBV5-4 to TRBJ1-2; 10 positions agree with TRBD1. The germline gives CDR1 SGHNT, CDR2 YYREEE (reference sequence). V lost 0 bases, J lost 5 bases, and 1 base stayed unmatched. The CDR3 is 14 residues long. The CDR3 DNA follows: TGTGCCAGCAGCTTGGGGGGACAGGGGTATGGCTACACCTTC. It yields the protein CASSLGGQGYGYTF.

V usage is TRBV27 and J usage is TRBJ1-1; 7 bases fit TRBD1. Germline V CDR1 and CDR2: MNHEY, SMNVEV (reference sequence). This CDR3 has 14 residues. Trimming cost V 3 bases and J 4 bases; bases outside gene matches: 5. The CDR3 loop is CASSLAQGSTEAFF. As DNA, the CDR3 is TGTGCCAGCAGTTTGGCACAGGGGAGCACTGAAGCTTTCTTT.

This clone showed up just once. The chain has TRBV9 and TRBJ1-6; weak D call: TRBD1 (6 bases). V dropped 0 bases and J dropped 10 bases, with 11 bases sitting between them. The CDR3 is made up of 14 amino acids. The germline gives CDR1 SGDLS, CDR2 YYNGEE. The CDR3 bases are TGTGCCAGCAGCGTAGGCGGCAGGGGCTCACCCCTCCACTTT. Amino acid sequence: CASSVGGRGSPLHF.

This chain joins TRBV5-6 and TRBJ1-4; D is ambiguous. The V gene lost 0 bases and the J gene lost 8 bases, with 11 bases spanning the gap. The CDR3 covers 14 residues. CDR1 and CDR2 from the germline V gene are SGHDT and YYEEEE. In DNA, the CDR3 is TGTGCCAGCAGCTTGGCGGGGAACGGCGAAAAACTGTTTTTT. It specifies CASSLAGNGEKLFF. Drawing the rest from reference TRBV5-6 and TRBJ1-4, the complete variable domain is DAGVTQSPTHLIKTRGQQVTLRCSPKSGHDTVSWYQQALGQGPQFIFQYYEEEERQRGNFPDRFSGHQFPNYSSELNVNALLLGDSALYLCASSLAGNGEKLFFGSGTQLSVL.

The rearrangement uses TRBV2 and TRBJ1-2; 9 bases align to TRBD1. This CDR3 comprises 13 residues. The trim removed 6 bases at V and 8 bases at J, leaving 7 bases unmatched. Germline assignment: CDR1 SNHLY and CDR2 FYNNEI. DNA of the CDR3: TGTGCCAGCAGCACCGGGACAGGGCAGGGCTACACCTTC. It is translated as CASSTGTGQGYTF. Full variable domain (rest looked up from reference TRBV2 and TRBJ1-2): EPEVTQTPSHQVTQMGQEVILRCVPISNHLYFYWYRQILGQKVEFLVSFYNNEISEKSEIFDDQFSVERPDGSNFTLKIRSTKLEDSAMYFCASSTGTGQGYTFGSGTRLTVV.

The rearrangement links TRBV24-1 to TRBJ1-2; 7 bases are a match to TRBD1. The V gene end was trimmed by 3 bases and the J gene end by 4 bases; junction bases not matched to a gene: 4. The CDR3 runs to 14 residues. Germline lookup yields CDR1 KGHDR and CDR2 SFDVKD. CDR3 DNA: TGTGCCACCAGTGATGCGGGACAGCTCTATGGCTACACCTTC. This codes for CATSDAGQLYGYTF.

This clone was counted between two and nine times. V is TRBV29-1 and J is TRBJ1-1; D possibly corresponds to TRBD1 (6 bases). The V gene lost 7 bases and the J gene lost 4 bases, with 10 bases spanning the gap. The CDR3 is made up of 11 amino acids. The germline gives CDR1 SQVTM, CDR2 ANQGSEA. This CDR3 reads CSGSQGTEAFF. CDR3 coding DNA: TGCAGCGGCTCACAGGGCACTGAAGCTTTCTTT.

V is TRBV10-3 and J is TRBJ2-7; D may be TRBD2 (5 bases). Trimming took off 4 bases at V and 4 bases at J, with 17 bases between the two ends. Germline V CDR1 and CDR2: ENHRY, SYGVKD. The CDR3 extends over 15 amino acids. DNA for the CDR3: TGTGCCATCAGTGCCCTTGGGGAAGCGGAGTACGAGCAGTACTTC. It encodes CAISALGEAEYEQYF.

This clone was counted ten times or more. The chain is built from TRBV6-6 and TRBJ1-1; D is undetermined. Germline assignment: CDR1 MNHNY and CDR2 SVGAGI (reference sequence). V lost 0 bases and J lost 5, with 7 bases in between. The CDR3 length is 13 residues. In DNA form, the CDR3 reads TGTGCCAGCAGTTACTCCCAGTGGACTGAAGCTTTCTTT. Translating gives CASSYSQWTEAFF.

The chain has TRBV29-1 and TRBJ1-1, with D possibly TRBD1 on 6 matching bases. Germline V gene data show CDR1 as SQVTM and CDR2 as ANQGSEA. The CDR3 length is 14 residues. Trimming pared 4 bases from V and 0 bases from J, leaving 12 bases between. In DNA form, the CDR3 reads TGCAGCGTTGTTCTACAGGGAATGAACACTGAAGCTTTCTTT. Its translation: CSVVLQGMNTEAFF.

CDR3 residues: CASSEGLAGGVYETQYF. CDR3 nucleotide sequence: TGTGCCAGCAGTGAAGGGCTAGCGGGGGGGGTGTACGAGACCCAGTACTTC. V usage is TRBV6-1 and J usage is TRBJ2-5, with 12 bases fitting TRBD2. V shed 1 base, J shed 5 bases, and the junction held 8 bases outside the gene matches. The CDR3 contains 17 residues. Germline CDR1 and CDR2: MNHNS and SASEGT.

V gene TRBV19 combines with J gene TRBJ2-1; TRBD1 might be the D (5 bases). The V end was cut by 6 bases, the J end by 5 bases, with 23 bases between. Germline-derived CDR1 and CDR2 are LNHDA and SQIVND (reference sequence). The CDR3 extends over 17 amino acids. CDR3 sequence: CASSPWWRTTTHNEQFF. DNA of the CDR3: TGTGCCAGTAGCCCTTGGTGGCGGACAACGACCCACAATGAGCAGTTCTTC. The full variable domain, rest sourced from reference TRBV19 and TRBJ2-1, is DGGITQSPKYLFRKEGQNVTLSCEQNLNHDAMYWYRQDPGQGLRLIYYSQIVNDFQKGDIAEGYSVSREKKESFPLTVTSAQKNPTAFYLCASSPWWRTTTHNEQFFGPGTRLTVL.

The V call is TRBV2, the J call TRBJ1-6, with a weak D call TRBD1 (5 bases). Germline CDR1 reads SNHLY; CDR2 reads FYNNEI. V dropped 4 bases and J dropped 9 bases, with 13 bases sitting between them. CDR3 length: 14 amino acids. This CDR3 is CASSVQGPSSPLHF. DNA of the CDR3: TGTGCCAGCAGTGTGCAGGGTCCAAGTTCACCCCTCCACTTT.

CDR3 nucleotides: TGTGCCAGCAGCCACCGGGGGGGCGGAATTGGCGGGGAGCTGTTTTTT. Protein product: CASSHRGGGIGGELFF. J is TRBJ2-2 and V is TRBV3-1 (or the pseudogene TRBV3-2); 8 bases map to TRBD2. V trimming: 3 bases; J trimming: 7 bases; junction bases outside the gene matches: 10. The CDR3 length is 16 residues. The germline V gene has CDR1 LGHDT and CDR2 YNNKEL (reference sequence).

The chain links TRBV28 to TRBJ2-7, with D perhaps TRBD2 (6 bases). The CDR3 totals 14 residues. Germline assignment: CDR1 MDHEN and CDR2 SYDVKM. V lost 1 base and J lost 5, with 12 bases in between. Here the CDR3 reads CASSLFRTGDEQYF. The CDR3 bases are TGTGCCAGCAGTTTATTCCGGACGGGAGACGAGCAGTACTTC.

Only one count was recorded for this clone. The rearrangement uses TRBV2 and TRBJ2-7; tentative D call: TRBD2 (5 bases). Trimming removed 8 bases at V and 3 bases at J, with 20 bases between. The CDR3 is 15 amino acids. Per germline, CDR1 SNHLY and CDR2 FYNNEI. The CDR3 nucleotides are TGTGCCAGCGCCCCGGCCTGGGTCAGCGGCTACGAGCAGTACTTC. This encodes CASAPAWVSGYEQYF. Full variable domain (missing parts from reference TRBV2 and TRBJ2-7): EPEVTQTPSHQVTQMGQEVILRCVPISNHLYFYWYRQILGQKVEFLVSFYNNEISEKSEIFDDQFSVERPDGSNFTLKIRSTKLEDSAMYFCASAPAWVSGYEQYFGPGTRLTVT.

V gene TRBV20-1 combines with J gene TRBJ1-1, with no clear D. Per germline, CDR1 DFQATT and CDR2 SNEGSKA (reference sequence). The V gene lost 6 bases and the J gene lost 5 bases, with 10 bases spanning the gap. This CDR3 is 11 amino acids long. The CDR3 protein is CSARHQTEAFF. The DNA for the CDR3 is TGCAGTGCGAGACACCAGACTGAAGCTTTCTTT.

This clone was counted between two and nine times. V is TRBV5-1 and J is TRBJ2-7, with 8 bases that match TRBD1. The germline V gene has CDR1 SGHRS and CDR2 YFSETQ. Trimming cost V 0 bases and J 0 bases; bases outside gene matches: 2. The CDR3 loop spans 15 amino acids. CDR3 in amino acids: CASSLAGQVSYEQYF. The CDR3 region has the DNA TGCGCCAGCAGCTTGGCGGGACAGGTCTCCTACGAGCAGTACTTC.

This clone came up a few times. The chain recombines TRBV27 with TRBJ2-7; D unresolved. This CDR3 region has 13 residues. Trimming removed 3 bases from V and 3 bases from J, with 9 bases in between. Germline assignment: CDR1 MNHEY and CDR2 SMNVEV (reference sequence). CDR3 nucleotide sequence: TGTGCCAGCAGTTTCGACTCGAGCTACGAGCAGTACTTC. Its protein product is CASSFDSSYEQYF.

The V and J genes are TRBV30 and TRBJ1-5; 7 bases align to TRBD1. Germline CDR1 and CDR2: GTSNPN and SVGIG (reference sequence). The CDR3 loop spans 13 amino acids. V was pared by 5 bases and J by 2 bases, with 3 bases of the junction left unmatched. The CDR3 region is CAWAGQGNQPQHF. DNA of the CDR3: TGTGCCTGGGCCGGACAGGGCAATCAGCCCCAGCATTTT.

The chain employs TRBV19 and TRBJ2-5; possibly TRBD1 for D (6 bases). V lost 6 bases and J 1 base, leaving 12 bases between the germline ends. The CDR3 covers 14 residues. Germline V gene lookup returns CDR1 LNHDA and CDR2 SQIVND (reference sequence). The CDR3 is CASSHGGIQETQYF. In DNA form, the CDR3 reads TGTGCCAGTAGCCATGGGGGCATCCAAGAGACCCAGTACTTC.

V is TRBV19 and J is TRBJ2-5; possible D gene TRBD1, 5 bases. The CDR3 runs 13 residues. Per the germline V gene, CDR1 is LNHDA and CDR2 is SQIVND (reference sequence). Trimming cost V 1 base and J 3 bases, with 6 bases left between them. The CDR3 protein is CASSIGGKETQYF. The CDR3 DNA sequence: TGTGCCAGTAGTATAGGGGGCAAAGAGACCCAGTACTTC.

This chain links TRBV6-5 with TRBJ2-3; no firm D call. The CDR3 spans 13 residues. The germline V gene has CDR1 MNHEY and CDR2 SVGAGI. Trimming took off 2 bases at V and 2 bases at J, with 5 bases between the two ends. In DNA, the CDR3 is TGTGCCAGCAGTTACGCGGCCACAGATACGCAGTATTTT. It codes for CASSYAATDTQYF.

This chain links TRBV29-1 with TRBJ1-1; possible D gene TRBD1, 5 bases. Trimming removed 3 bases from V and 7 bases from J, with 12 bases in between. This CDR3 region has 12 residues. CDR1 is SQVTM and CDR2 is ANQGSEA in the germline V gene. CDR3 loop: CSVDGAGLEAFF. For the CDR3, the DNA is TGCAGCGTTGATGGGGCAGGGCTTGAAGCTTTCTTT. Supplemented by reference TRBV29-1 and TRBJ1-1, the full variable domain reads SAVISQKPSRDICQRGTSLTIQCQVDSQVTMMFWYRQQPGQSLTLIATANQGSEATYESGFVIDKFPISRPNLTFSTLTVSNMSPEDSSIYLCSVDGAGLEAFFGQGTRLTVV.

In its sample, this clone was seen many times. V is TRBV7-9 and J is TRBJ2-7, with D possibly being TRBD2 (5 bases). This CDR3 is built from 16 residues. The V gene lost 5 bases and the J gene lost 4 bases, with 21 bases spanning the gap. The germline V gene has CDR1 SEHNR and CDR2 FQNEAQ (reference sequence). The CDR3 nucleotides read TGTGCCAGCAGCCCGGAGGAGCCCACTGCTTATTACGAGCAGTACTTC. Translation gives CASSPEEPTAYYEQYF.

This clone was found a few times. The V and J genes are TRBV7-9 and TRBJ2-7; D gene unclear. CDR3 length equals 13 residues. Per the germline V gene, CDR1 is SEHNR and CDR2 is FQNEAQ (reference sequence). Trimming took 2 bases from V and 5 from J, leaving 10 bases between them. The CDR3 DNA follows: TGTGCCAGCAGCTTAAACAGAGCCAACGAGCAGTACTTC. Protein sequence: CASSLNRANEQYF.